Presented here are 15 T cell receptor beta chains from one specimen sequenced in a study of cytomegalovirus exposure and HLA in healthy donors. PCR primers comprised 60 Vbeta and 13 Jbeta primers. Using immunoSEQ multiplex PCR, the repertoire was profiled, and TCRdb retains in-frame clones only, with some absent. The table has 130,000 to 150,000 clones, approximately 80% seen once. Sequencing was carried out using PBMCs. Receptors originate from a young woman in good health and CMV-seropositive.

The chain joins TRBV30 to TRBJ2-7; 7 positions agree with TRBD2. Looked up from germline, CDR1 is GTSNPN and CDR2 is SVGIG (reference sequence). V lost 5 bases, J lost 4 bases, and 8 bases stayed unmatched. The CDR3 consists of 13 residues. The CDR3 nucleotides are TGTGCCTGGGGGAGTAGCGGGCCTTACGAGCAGTACTTC. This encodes CAWGSSGPYEQYF.

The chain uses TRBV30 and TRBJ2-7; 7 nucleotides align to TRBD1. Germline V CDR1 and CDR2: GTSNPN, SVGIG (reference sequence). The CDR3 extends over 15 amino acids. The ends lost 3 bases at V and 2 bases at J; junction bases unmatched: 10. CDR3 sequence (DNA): TGTGCCTGGAGCGGACAGGAGCAGAGCGCCTACGAGCAGTACTTC. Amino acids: CAWSGQEQSAYEQYF.

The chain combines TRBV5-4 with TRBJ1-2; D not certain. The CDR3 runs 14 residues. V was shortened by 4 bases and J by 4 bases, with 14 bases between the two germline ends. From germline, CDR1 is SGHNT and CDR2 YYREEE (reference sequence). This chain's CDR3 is CASSRPDILYGYTF. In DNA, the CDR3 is TGTGCCAGCAGCCGACCTGACATTCTCTATGGCTACACCTTC.

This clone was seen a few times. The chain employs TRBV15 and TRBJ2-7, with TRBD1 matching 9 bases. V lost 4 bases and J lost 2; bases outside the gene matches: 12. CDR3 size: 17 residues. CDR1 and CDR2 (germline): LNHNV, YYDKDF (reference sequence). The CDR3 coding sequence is TGTGCCACCAGCACCAACGAAGCGGGACAGGGTCCCTACGAGCAGTACTTC. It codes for CATSTNEAGQGPYEQYF.

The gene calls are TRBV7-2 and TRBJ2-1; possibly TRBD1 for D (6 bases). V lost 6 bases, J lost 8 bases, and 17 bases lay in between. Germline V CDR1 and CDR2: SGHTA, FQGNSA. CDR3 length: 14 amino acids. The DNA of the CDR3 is TGTGCCAGCAGGGTGACAGGTACGGCGGATGAGCAGTTCTTC. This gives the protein CASRVTGTADEQFF. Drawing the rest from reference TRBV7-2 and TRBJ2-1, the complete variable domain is GAGVSQSPSNKVTEKGKDVELRCDPISGHTALYWYRQSLGQGLEFLIYFQGNSAPDKSGLPSDRFSAERTGGSVSTLTIQRTQQEDSAVYLCASRVTGTADEQFFGPGTRLTVL.

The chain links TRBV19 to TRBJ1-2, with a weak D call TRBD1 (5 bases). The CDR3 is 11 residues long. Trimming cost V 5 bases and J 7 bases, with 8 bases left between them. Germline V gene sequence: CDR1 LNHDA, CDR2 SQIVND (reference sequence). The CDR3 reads CASSFGAGYTF. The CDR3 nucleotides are TGTGCCAGTAGTTTTGGGGCTGGCTACACCTTC.

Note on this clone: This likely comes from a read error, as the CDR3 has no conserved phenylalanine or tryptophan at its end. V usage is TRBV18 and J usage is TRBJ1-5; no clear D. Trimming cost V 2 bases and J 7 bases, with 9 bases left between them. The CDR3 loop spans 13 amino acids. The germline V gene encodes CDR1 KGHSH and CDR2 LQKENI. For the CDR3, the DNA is TGTGCCAGCTCACCATGGGAGAAACAGCCCCAGCATCTT. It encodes CASSPWEKQPQHL.

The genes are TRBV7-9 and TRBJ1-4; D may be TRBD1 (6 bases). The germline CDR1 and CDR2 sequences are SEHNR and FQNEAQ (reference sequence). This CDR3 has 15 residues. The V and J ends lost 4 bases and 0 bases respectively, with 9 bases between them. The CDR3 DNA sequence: TGTGCCAGCAGCTCATACAGGGCAACTAATGAAAAACTGTTTTTT. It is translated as CASSSYRATNEKLFF.

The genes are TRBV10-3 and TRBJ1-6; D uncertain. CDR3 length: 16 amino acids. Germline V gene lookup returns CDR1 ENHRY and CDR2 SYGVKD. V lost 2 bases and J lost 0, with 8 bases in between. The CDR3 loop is CAISERGVSYNSPLHF. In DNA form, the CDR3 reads TGTGCCATCAGTGAGCGGGGTGTCTCCTATAATTCACCCCTCCACTTT.

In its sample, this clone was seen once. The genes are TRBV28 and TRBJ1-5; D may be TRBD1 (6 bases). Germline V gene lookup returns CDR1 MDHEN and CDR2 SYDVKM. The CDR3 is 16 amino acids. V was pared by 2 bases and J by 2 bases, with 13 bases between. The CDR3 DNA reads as TGTGCCAGCAGTTTAAGGACAGTTTCGGGCAATCAGCCCCAGCATTTT. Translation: CASSLRTVSGNQPQHF.

The CDR3, as DNA: TGTGCCAGCAGGGATATCGGGTATCCTACTAGCACAGATACGCAGTATTTT. Residues: CASRDIGYPTSTDTQYF. This chain joins TRBV2 and TRBJ2-3, with D unresolved. In germline, CDR1 is SNHLY, CDR2 FYNNEI. The CDR3 spans 17 residues. The V and J ends lost 6 bases and 0 bases respectively, with 19 bases between them.

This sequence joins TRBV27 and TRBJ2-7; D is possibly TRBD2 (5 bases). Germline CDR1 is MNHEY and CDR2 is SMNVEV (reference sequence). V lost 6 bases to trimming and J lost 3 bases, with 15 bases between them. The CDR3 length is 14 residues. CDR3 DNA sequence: TGTGCCAGCAGCTGGCCGGGAAAAATCTACGAGCAGTACTTC. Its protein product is CASSWPGKIYEQYF.

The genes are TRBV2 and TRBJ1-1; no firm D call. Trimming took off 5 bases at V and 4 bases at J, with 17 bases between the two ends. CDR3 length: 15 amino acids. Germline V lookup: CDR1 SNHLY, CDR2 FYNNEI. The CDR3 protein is CASSREGDGITEAFF. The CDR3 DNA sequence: TGTGCCAGCAGTCGCGAGGGAGATGGAATCACTGAAGCTTTCTTT.

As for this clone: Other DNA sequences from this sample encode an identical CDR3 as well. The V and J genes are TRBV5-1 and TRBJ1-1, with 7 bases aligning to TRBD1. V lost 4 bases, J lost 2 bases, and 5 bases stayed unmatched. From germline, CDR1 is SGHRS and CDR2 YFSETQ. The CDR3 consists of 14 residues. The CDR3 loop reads CASSLPGGNTEAFF. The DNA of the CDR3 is TGCGCCAGCAGCCTCCCAGGGGGTAACACTGAAGCTTTCTTT.

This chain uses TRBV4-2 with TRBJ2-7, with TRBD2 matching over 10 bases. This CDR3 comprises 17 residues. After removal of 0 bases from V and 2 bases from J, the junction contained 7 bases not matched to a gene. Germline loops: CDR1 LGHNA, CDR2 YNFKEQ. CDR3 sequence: CASSQDMERGGTYEQYF. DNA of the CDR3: TGTGCCAGCAGCCAAGATATGGAGCGGGGGGGTACCTACGAGCAGTACTTC.